The rows below give T cell receptor beta chains drawn from one sample of a study of T cell changes during pregnancy in multiple sclerosis. Some clones are missing from TCRdb's copy, which holds only in-frame ones; the method was immunoSEQ multiplex PCR. The repertoire includes around 70,000 clones, roughly nine tenths of them detected once, and roughly 2.1% sits in the top ten. The input for sequencing was peripheral blood, taken in the second trimester of pregnancy. The receptors were gathered from a female donor in good health, enrolled as a control in a pregnancy study. The CDR3 runs from the conserved cysteine through the conserved F or W. The D gene is left open where the match is weak. The size entry is marked missing in some rows and otherwise reads once, few, many or a size class.

v_call,d_call,clone_size,j_call,cdr3_nt,cdr3_aa
TRBV10-3,-,-,TRBJ2-2,TGTGCCATCACTCCGGACAGTTTAACCGGGGAGCTGTTTTTT,CAITPDSLTGELFF
TRBV27,-,-,TRBJ1-1,TGTGCCAGCAGCCCCGGGGACTACACTGAAGCTTTCTTT,CASSPGDYTEAFF
TRBV2,-,-,TRBJ1-6,TGTGCCAGCAGCGAGGGCCTCCTCCACTTT,CASSEGLLHF
TRBV5-6,TRBD1,-,TRBJ1-5,TGTGCCAGCAGCCTATGGACAGGGTCCAATCAGCCCCAGCATTTT,CASSLWTGSNQPQHF
TRBV6-5,-,-,TRBJ1-5,TGTGCCAGCAGTTACTCCCAGGCTGGCTTGGGTAATCCCCAGCATTTT,CASSYSQAGLGNPQHF
TRBV18,TRBD2,-,TRBJ2-3,TGTGCCAGCTCAGTCGGGACTAGTGGTACGCAGTATTTT,CASSVGTSGTQYF
TRBV18,TRBD1,-,TRBJ1-6,TGTGCCAGCTCACGGGACAGGGACAATTCACCCCTCCACTTT,CASSRDRDNSPLHF
TRBV2,-,-,TRBJ1-3,TGTGCCAACCCACTAGGAAACACCATATATTTT,CANPLGNTIYF
TRBV7-8,-,-,TRBJ1-5,TGTGCCAGCAGCTTAGCTTATTCCAGCGAATATAGCAATCAGCCCCAGCATTTT,CASSLAYSSEYSNQPQHF
TRBV19,TRBD1,-,TRBJ2-4,TGTGCCAGTAGTATTCCGGACAGGACCAAAAACATTCAGTACTTC,CASSIPDRTKNIQYF
TRBV5-1,-,once,TRBJ1-1,TGCGCCAGCAGCTTGGGGATAGCCATGAACACTGAAGCTTTCTTT,CASSLGIAMNTEAFF
TRBV6-5,TRBD1,-,TRBJ2-3,TGTGCCAGCAGAGGGGGCCGAGGGGGAACAGATACGCAGTATTTT,CASRGGRGGTDTQYF
TRBV7-9,-,-,TRBJ1-1,TGTGCCAGCAGTCACCTGGGCGCTCAGGATGAAGCTTTCTTT,CASSHLGAQDEAFF
TRBV7-2,TRBD2,-,TRBJ2-5,TGTGCCAGCAGCTCCCCCAGCGGGGGACGTCAAGAGACCCAGTACTTC,CASSSPSGGRQETQYF
TRBV7-9,TRBD1,-,TRBJ2-2,TGTGCCAGCAGCTTAGCGACCGGGACAGGGGGCTGGACCGGGGAGCTGTTTTTT,CASSLATGTGGWTGELFF
TRBV7-2,TRBD1,-,TRBJ2-1,TGTGCCAGCAGCTTAGAGGGGGCGATGCAGTTCTTC,CASSLEGAMQFF
TRBV5-1,TRBD2,-,TRBJ2-4,TGCGCCAGCAGAGGAGGTGCGGGGGGGCCTGACATTCAGTACTTC,CASRGGAGGPDIQYF
TRBV18,TRBD2,-,TRBJ2-7,TGTGCCAGCTCACCCCGTATTAGCGGGGTGGGGGGCGAGCAGTACTTC,CASSPRISGVGGEQYF
TRBV13,-,-,TRBJ2-4,TGTGCCAGCAGCCTAGCCTCAGGGGACCAAAACATTCAGTACTTC,CASSLASGDQNIQYF
TRBV30,TRBD1,once,TRBJ1-4,TGTGCCTGCCTCCCCGGGACAGGGGGTGAAAAACTGTTTTTT,CACLPGTGGEKLFF
TRBV19,-,few,TRBJ1-6,TGTGCCAGTAGTATAGGACAGAATAATTCACCCCTCCACTTT,CASSIGQNNSPLHF
TRBV6-1,-,-,TRBJ2-3,TGTGCCACCCAGATCACAGATACGCAGTATTTT,CATQITDTQYF
TRBV4-1,-,-,TRBJ1-3,TGCGCCAGCAGCCAAGAAGGCAGGGGCGGAAACACCATATATTTT,CASSQEGRGGNTIYF
TRBV19,TRBD1,-,TRBJ2-2,TGTGCCAGTAGTATCGCCGGGACAGGGAACACCGGGGAGCTGTTTTTT,CASSIAGTGNTGELFF
TRBV4-2,-,-,TRBJ1-5,TGTGCCAGCAGCCAAGAAGGCGGGAATCAGCCCCAGCATTTT,CASSQEGGNQPQHF
TRBV28,-,-,TRBJ2-1,TGTGCCAGCAGTCCCTCTCTATACCCCCCCGGAGGGAGGTATGAGCAGTTCTTC,CASSPSLYPPGGRYEQFF
TRBV28,-,-,TRBJ1-1,TGTGCCAGCAGCCCCACAGGGATCCCTGAAGCTTTCTTT,CASSPTGIPEAFF
TRBV6-4,-,-,TRBJ1-5,TGTGCCAGCAGTGACTCGGGCGGGAATCAGCCCCAGCATTTT,CASSDSGGNQPQHF
TRBV5-6,TRBD1,-,TRBJ1-3,TGTGCCAGCAGCTTGGACAGGGGATGGGGAAACACCATATATTTT,CASSLDRGWGNTIYF
TRBV6-5,-,-,TRBJ2-1,TGTGCCAGCAGTTACTCCCTAGCAGCCACATACAATGAGCAGTTCTTC,CASSYSLAATYNEQFF
TRBV2,-,few,TRBJ1-2,TGTGCCAGCATTCTGGGGGCCGGCTACACCTTC,CASILGAGYTF
TRBV7-2,-,-,TRBJ1-2,TGTGCCAGCAGCTTAGGATGGGGGGGACACACCTTC,CASSLGWGGHTF
TRBV30,-,-,TRBJ2-2,TGTGCCTGTCCTAGGAGTGAGGATACCGGGGAGCTGTTTTTT,CACPRSEDTGELFF
TRBV7-6,TRBD1,once,TRBJ2-5,TGTGCCAGCAGCTCAACGGGACAGCAAGAGACCCAGTACTTC,CASSSTGQQETQYF
TRBV7-8,-,-,TRBJ2-2,TGTGCCAGCAGCTCAGAGACAGGCGGCGGGGAGCTGTTTTTT,CASSSETGGGELFF
TRBV4-3,-,-,TRBJ2-1,TGCGCCAGCAGCCAAGACCCCGACAACTCCTACAATGAGCAGTTCTTC,CASSQDPDNSYNEQFF